A selection of T cell receptor beta chains follows, all from one sample in a study of tumor and adjacent non-tumor tissue in lung cancer. Via MiXCR, TCRdb re-called the multiplex PCR reads, giving one row per CDR3 protein. The repertoire holds fewer than 80,000 distinct CDR3 sequences, with about two thirds as singletons. The specimen was lung tumor tissue. The receptors were gathered from a woman between 65 and 79 years old with non-small cell lung cancer. CDR3s include the opening cysteine and the closing phenylalanine or tryptophan. Each record gives: J gene, D gene, clone size, V gene, CDR3 DNA, CDR3 protein. D genes are given only for firm matches. Clone size, where shown, is once, few, many, or a class for clones that have expanded.

>TRBJ1-1|-|many|TRBV6-6
TGTGCCAGCAGTTATCTTATAGGCCACATGAACACTGAAGCTTTCTTT
CASSYLIGHMNTEAFF
>TRBJ1-1|TRBD1|-|TRBV20-1
TGCAGTGTACGACATGGACAGGAGCCGAACACTGGAGCTTTCTTT
CSVRHGQEPNTGAFF
>TRBJ2-7|-|-|TRBV29-1
TGCAACATTAAACGGTACACCTCCTACGAGCAGTACTTC
CNIKRYTSYEQYF
>TRBJ2-3|-|-|TRBV11-2
TGTGCCAGTAGCGTCGCCCTCAGTAGCACAGATACGCAGTATTTT
CASSVALSSTDTQYF
>TRBJ2-3|-|-|TRBV6-1
TGTGTCAACAGTTCTATGCACTCGCTGGGGGCTGATACGCAGTATTTT
CVNSSMHSLGADTQYF
>TRBJ2-7|TRBD1|many|TRBV28
TGTGCCAGCAGGCGGACAGGGGGCGGTTACGAGCAGTACTTC
CASRRTGGGYEQYF
>TRBJ2-7|-|-|TRBV6-1
TGTGCCAGCACTCTCTCCATGCAGACCTCCTACGAGCAGTACTTC
CASTLSMQTSYEQYF
>TRBJ2-3|TRBD1|-|TRBV6-6
TGCGCCAACAGTCCTACAGGGGGCACGCAGTATTTT
CANSPTGGTQYF
>TRBJ1-1|-|few|TRBV6-6
TGTTCCAGCAGTTACTTGATGGTGAACACTGAAGCTTTCTTT
CSSSYLMVNTEAFF
>TRBJ1-3|-|-|TRBV11-2
TGTGCCAGAAGCTTAGCGGGGGGAGGAAACACGATATATTTT
CARSLAGGGNTIYF
>TRBJ1-1|-|once|TRBV6-4
TGTGCCAGCAGATCGTCACCATGGGATAACACTGAAGTCTTCTTT
CASRSSPWDNTEVFF
>TRBJ1-6|-|many|TRBV10-3
TGTGCCATCAGTGAAGCGAATTCACCCCTCCACTTT
CAISEANSPLHF
>TRBJ1-6|-|medium-sized|TRBV12-3/TRBV12-4
TGTGCCAGCACTATCTCGGAGGGGGGCCGATCACCCCTCCACTTT
CASTISEGGRSPLHF
>TRBJ2-3|TRBD2|-|TRBV29-1
TGCAACGTGGCGCGGGAGTTTTTAGATACGCAGTATTTT
CNVAREFLDTQYF
>TRBJ2-3|-|-|TRBV11-2
TGTGCCAGCAGCACCCCAGGGAATGCGGGCGATACGCAGTATTTT
CASSTPGNAGDTQYF
>TRBJ2-1|-|-|TRBV10-3
TGTGCCATCGGTGAGGAGTGGGGTGGGAATGAGCGGTTCTTC
CAIGEEWGGNERFF
>TRBJ1-1|-|-|TRBV6-6
TGTGCCAGCGGTACCAACACTAAAGCTTTCTTT
CASGTNTKAFF
>TRBJ2-7|TRBD1|-|TRBV29-1
TGCAACGTTGATGTGGGGGGACAGGGAGGCGAACAGTACTTC
CNVDVGGQGGEQYF
>TRBJ1-2|-|-|TRBV5-4
TGTGCCAGCTTGGGGGGGCCAGGGGTGGCTGGCTACACCTTC
CASLGGPGVAGYTF
>TRBJ1-4|-|-|TRBV5-1
TGCACCAGCAGCCATGGGGCCGAGACAGGAGCAGGTGAAAAACTGTTTTTT
CTSSHGAETGAGEKLFF
>TRBJ2-1|TRBD2|many|TRBV29-1
TGCAGCGTTGAAGCCGCGACGGGGGGGGGGTATGGGCAGTTCTTC
CSVEAATGGGYGQFF
>TRBJ2-1|TRBD1|-|TRBV30
TGTGCCTGGAGTGACCAGACAGGGTATTTTAAAAATGAGCAGTTCTTC
CAWSDQTGYFKNEQFF
>TRBJ2-1|-|-|TRBV5-1
TGCGCCACTGCATTCGGGATTACGTACAATGAGCAGTTCTTC
CATAFGITYNEQFF
>TRBJ2-7|-|few|TRBV11-1
TGCGCCAGGAGCTCAGGGATTTCCTACGAGCAGTACTTC
CARSSGISYEQYF
>TRBJ1-5|TRBD1|-|TRBV6-1
TGTGCCAGCAGTGATACCTGGAGGCAGGGGGGCAATCAGCACCAGCATTTT
CASSDTWRQGGNQHQHF
>TRBJ1-1|-|-|TRBV13
TGTGACAACAGCTTAGGTTTTAACACTGAAGCTTTCTTT
CDNSLGFNTEAFF
>TRBJ2-5|TRBD2|-|TRBV29-1
TGCAGCGTCCTTAGGGAGGGGGAGACCCAGTACTTC
CSVLREGETQYF
>TRBJ2-7|TRBD1|many|TRBV5-1
TGCGCCAGCAGCCTGGACAGGGCACTCAGCGAGCAGTACTTC
CASSLDRALSEQYF
>TRBJ2-7|-|many|TRBV30
TGTGCCTGGAGTGTAAAATATCCTCCCTACGAGCAGTACTTC
CAWSVKYPPYEQYF
>TRBJ1-5|TRBD1|many|TRBV4-1
TGCGCCAGCAGCCAAGAAGGACAGGGCCGTACACAGCATTTT
CASSQEGQGRTQHF
>TRBJ2-2|-|few|TRBV6-6
TGTGTCAGCACTCGCCAAAGAGCGGACTACACCGGGGAGCTGTTTTTT
CVSTRQRADYTGELFF
>TRBJ1-2|-|-|TRBV5-5
TGTGCCAGCAGCTTGGGGCTACCGGTGATGAAGAGCTATGGCTACACCTTC
CASSLGLPVMKSYGYTF
>TRBJ2-7|-|-|TRBV29-1
TGCAGCCTTGAGAGTGAATCCGAGCAGTACTTC
CSLESESEQYF
>TRBJ1-3|-|many|TRBV6-1
TGTGCCAGCAGTGAAACAGGAGGCTCTGGAAACACCATATATTTT
CASSETGGSGNTIYF
>TRBJ2-3|-|-|TRBV6-6
TGTGCCAACAGTTGGGGGACTGGCACAGATACGCAGTATTTT
CANSWGTGTDTQYF
>TRBJ2-1|-|-|TRBV6-5
TGTGCCAGCAGTCACTCGATCACCGGCGGGCAGTTCTTC
CASSHSITGGQFF
>TRBJ2-7|-|-|TRBV2
TGTGCCAGCAGTACTCACAGCTCCCAATACGAGCAGTACTTC
CASSTHSSQYEQYF
>TRBJ2-3|-|-|TRBV6-5
TGTGCCAGCAGTTACTCTGGGGGGACCCACTACCCAGATATGCAGTATTTT
CASSYSGGTHYPDMQYF
>TRBJ1-2|TRBD1|-|TRBV4-1
TGCGCCTGCAGTCAAGAATTTGGGGGGACAGATTATGGCTACACCTTC
CACSQEFGGTDYGYTF
>TRBJ2-2|-|many|TRBV29-1
TGCAGCGGGGGGAACACCGGGGAGCTGTTTTTT
CSGGNTGELFF
>TRBJ2-1|-|-|TRBV6-1
TGTGCCAGTAGCGCGCAGGGTGGGCTCCGCAATGAGCAGTTCTTC
CASSAQGGLRNEQFF
>TRBJ2-6|-|many|TRBV6-5
TGTGCCGTAGGAGGCCGGGAGACCGGGGCCAACGTCCTGACTTTC
CAVGGRETGANVLTF
>TRBJ1-2|-|-|TRBV13
TGTGCCAGCATAATGCAGAGGGCTTTCTATGGCTACACCTTC
CASIMQRAFYGYTF
>TRBJ2-5|TRBD2|-|TRBV29-1
TGCAGCGCCGGACTAGCGGGAGGCGAGGCACTGTACTTC
CSAGLAGGEALYF
>TRBJ1-1|-|-|TRBV29-1
TGCAGCAGTGGGCGCAACACTGAAGCTTTCTTT
CSSGRNTEAFF
>TRBJ2-1|TRBD1|-|TRBV18
TGTGCCAGCTCATCTGACAGGGAAGGGGTCAATGAGCAGTTCTTC
CASSSDREGVNEQFF
>TRBJ2-2|-|-|TRBV29-1
TGCAGAGTTGAAGATGATGGTACCGAGGAGTTGTTTTTT
CRVEDDGTEELFF
>TRBJ2-5|-|once|TRBV10-3
TGTGCCATCAGTGAGTTGCTTGAAGGGGCGACCCAGTACTTC
CAISELLEGATQYF
>TRBJ2-1|TRBD2|-|TRBV5-6
TGTACCAGCGGAGATATCGGGAGGGAACAAGGGCAGTTCTTC
CTSGDIGREQGQFF
>TRBJ2-1|-|-|TRBV4-2
TGTGCCAGCAGCCAAGATTGGGTCAGCTTGAATGAGCAGTTCTTC
CASSQDWVSLNEQFF
>TRBJ2-1|TRBD2|many|TRBV13
TGTGCCAGCAGCTTACTAGCGGGACCCAATGAGCAGTTCTTC
CASSLLAGPNEQFF
>TRBJ2-7|-|many|TRBV16
TGTGCCAGCAGCCAATTGCGAACATACGAGCAGTACTTC
CASSQLRTYEQYF
>TRBJ1-6|TRBD1|-|TRBV20-1
TGCAGTACGGAGGACAGGGTAACTCTCCACTTT
CSTEDRVTLHF
>TRBJ2-1|-|medium-sized|TRBV29-1
TGCAGCGTTGAATTTGCGGACAATGAGCAGTTCTTC
CSVEFADNEQFF
>TRBJ2-2|TRBD2|-|TRBV12-3/TRBV12-4
TGTGCCAGCAACCACCTAAGCTTGACTAGCGGGGACTACACCGGGGAGCTGTTTTTT
CASNHLSLTSGDYTGELFF
>TRBJ2-1|-|-|TRBV7-8
TGTGTCAGCAGCTTGGATGGACCTTTGGATGAGCAGTTATTC
CVSSLDGPLDEQLF
>TRBJ2-1|TRBD1|few|TRBV28
TGTGCCAGCAAGTTGGGGACAGGTCCCAATGGGCAGTTCTTC
CASKLGTGPNGQFF